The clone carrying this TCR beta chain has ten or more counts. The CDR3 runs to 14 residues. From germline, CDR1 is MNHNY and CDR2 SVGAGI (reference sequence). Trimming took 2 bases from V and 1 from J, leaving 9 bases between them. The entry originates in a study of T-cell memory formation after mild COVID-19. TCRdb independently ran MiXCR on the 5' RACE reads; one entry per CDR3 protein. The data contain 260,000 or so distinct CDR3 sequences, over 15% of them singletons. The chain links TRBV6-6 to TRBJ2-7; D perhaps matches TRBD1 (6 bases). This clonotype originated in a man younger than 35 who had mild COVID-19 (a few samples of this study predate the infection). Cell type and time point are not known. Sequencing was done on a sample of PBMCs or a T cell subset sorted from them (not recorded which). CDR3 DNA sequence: TGTGCCAGCAGTTACACAGGGTCTTCCTACGAGCAGTACTTC. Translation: CASSYTGSSYEQYF.